This passage covers 23 T cell receptor beta chains from one sample sequenced in a study of cytomegalovirus exposure and HLA in healthy donors (dated by TCRdb to 2016 to 2017). The library was made by the immunoSEQ multiplex PCR assay. This immuneACCESS table, as held by TCRdb, lists in-frame sequences with V and J called but not all clones. Of the missing ones, under half trace to an unresolved V gene in checked studies; the others have no known cause. For this sample there are fewer than 150,000 clones; around 90% appear just once. Together, the top ten hold 7% to 9% of the sample. Sequencing used PBMCs. All receptors come from a woman aged 18-35 years in good health and CMV-seropositive.

The rearrangement joins TRBV4-3 to TRBJ2-7, with TRBD2 matching over 9 bases. The CDR3 covers 14 residues. Germline CDR1 LGHNA, CDR2 YSLEER. The V segment lost 2 bases and the J segment 3 bases; nucleotides outside the gene matches: 2. CDR3 nucleotides: TGCGCCAGCAGCCAAATTAGCGGGGGCTACGAGCAGTACTTC. It translates to CASSQISGGYEQYF.

The gene calls are TRBV5-8 and TRBJ2-7, with 10 positions matching TRBD1. The V gene's germline CDR1 is SGHTS and CDR2 YDEGEE. Unmatched junction bases numbered 7, after V lost 2 bases and J lost 5 bases. The CDR3 spans 15 residues. CDR3 sequence: CASSLQGTGANEQYF. The CDR3 bases are TGTGCCAGCAGCTTACAAGGGACAGGGGCCAACGAGCAGTACTTC.

V usage is TRBV28 and J usage is TRBJ2-3; D remains unclear. Germline V gives CDR1 MDHEN, CDR2 SYDVKM. V dropped 7 bases and J dropped 0 bases, with 20 bases sitting between them. The CDR3 is 17 residues long. The CDR3 is CASTPALGSKSTDTQYF. The CDR3 nucleotides read TGTGCCAGCACCCCGGCCCTGGGCAGCAAGAGCACAGATACGCAGTATTTT.

The chain joins TRBV29-1 to TRBJ2-3, with 10 positions matching TRBD2. V gave up 4 bases and J gave up 6 bases; unmatched junction bases: 16. Germline-derived CDR1 and CDR2 are SQVTM and ANQGSEA. This CDR3 has 17 residues. The CDR3 reads CSVGTSWLAGEKDTQYF. CDR3 nucleotides: TGCAGCGTTGGGACCTCCTGGCTAGCGGGAGAGAAGGATACGCAGTATTTT.

The chain combines TRBV14 with TRBJ1-1, with 11 bases that match TRBD1. Germline trimming cut 3 bases from V and 4 bases from J; bases unmatched to any gene: 4. The CDR3 consists of 15 residues. Germline V gene data show CDR1 as SGHDN and CDR2 as FVKESK. CDR3 coding DNA: TGTGCCAGCAGCCAGGGGGGACAGGGGGTCACTGAAGCTTTCTTT. Its translation is CASSQGGQGVTEAFF. Combining the CDR3 with reference TRBV14 and TRBJ1-1 gives the whole variable domain EAGVTQFPSHSVIEKGQTVTLRCDPISGHDNLYWYRRVMGKEIKFLLHFVKESKQDESGMPNNRFLAERTGGTYSTLKVQPAELEDSGVYFCASSQGGQGVTEAFFGQGTRLTVV.

This clone has just a few counts. The chain uses TRBV9 and TRBJ2-3; D gene uncertain. The V gene lost 0 bases and the J gene lost 6 bases, with 8 bases spanning the gap. Germline loops: CDR1 SGDLS, CDR2 YYNGEE. The CDR3 contains 13 residues. CDR3 in amino acids: CASSVEDFDTQYF. The CDR3 DNA is TGTGCCAGCAGCGTAGAAGACTTCGATACGCAGTATTTT.

The gene calls are TRBV6-5 and TRBJ2-1, with D possibly TRBD2 on 6 matching bases. The V end lost 5 bases, the J end lost 7 bases, and 9 bases lay between the germline ends. This CDR3 is built from 12 residues. Per the germline V gene, CDR1 is MNHEY and CDR2 is SVGAGI. DNA for the CDR3: TGTGCCAGCAGTCGACTAGGGAATGAGCAGTTCTTC. Its translation is CASSRLGNEQFF.

V is TRBV6-1 and J is TRBJ2-1, with D possibly matching TRBD2 (6 bases). Germline loops: CDR1 MNHNS, CDR2 SASEGT. Trimming shortened V by 0 bases and J by 0 bases, and 9 bases separated the two germline ends. The CDR3 is made up of 16 amino acids. CDR3 nucleotides: TGTGCCAGCAGTGAAGCAGCCGGGGGCTCCTACAATGAGCAGTTCTTC. Its translation is CASSEAAGGSYNEQFF.

The chain joins TRBV5-4 to TRBJ2-2; possibly TRBD2 for D (6 bases). The CDR3 spans 16 residues. Germline CDR1 reads SGHNT; CDR2 reads YYREEE (reference sequence). The ends were cut back, 4 bases at V and 3 bases at J, with 16 bases in the middle. The chain's CDR3 is CASSPNGGAHTGELFF. DNA for the CDR3: TGTGCCAGCAGCCCTAATGGAGGGGCGCACACCGGGGAGCTGTTTTTT.

The chain uses TRBV5-1 and TRBJ1-5; the match to TRBD1 covers 8 bases. The ends lost 3 bases at V and 6 bases at J; junction bases unmatched: 5. From germline, CDR1 is SGHRS and CDR2 YFSETQ. CDR3 length: 14 amino acids. CDR3 region: CASSSAGGLQPQHF. Here the CDR3 DNA reads TGCGCCAGCAGCTCCGCAGGGGGCCTTCAGCCCCAGCATTTT.

The CDR3: CAWAPGQGVSPLHF. The CDR3 DNA follows: TGTGCCTGGGCCCCAGGGCAAGGCGTATCACCCCTCCACTTT. The genes are TRBV30 and TRBJ1-6; TRBD1 might be the D (5 bases). The CDR3 spans 14 residues. CDR1 is GTSNPN, CDR2 SVGIG, per germline (reference sequence). Between the trimmed V and J ends, which lost 5 bases and 10 bases, there was a span of 18 bases.

This clone came up once. The V gene is TRBV5-1, the J gene TRBJ2-6; D is possibly TRBD1 (5 bases). This CDR3 comprises 13 residues. Germline V CDR1 and CDR2: SGHRS, YFSETQ. V was pared by 4 bases and J by 11 bases, with 13 bases between. DNA of the CDR3: TGCGCCAGCAGCACACCCGCGACAGACGTCCTGACTTTC. Its translation: CASSTPATDVLTF.

This clone has ten or more counts. DNA of the CDR3: TGTGCCAGCAGTGGGGGGACAGCTAGAGCTGAAGCTTTCTTT. This gives the protein CASSGGTARAEAFF. The chain uses TRBV2 and TRBJ1-1; 7 nucleotides match TRBD1. Germline assignment: CDR1 SNHLY and CDR2 FYNNEI. The CDR3 is made up of 14 amino acids. J gave up 6 bases and V 4 bases, and 8 bases lay outside the gene matches.

This chain uses TRBV27 with TRBJ1-1; D might be TRBD1 (6 bases). The CDR3 covers 15 residues. In germline, CDR1 is MNHEY, CDR2 SMNVEV (reference sequence). Trimming removed 0 bases at V and 3 bases at J, with 11 bases between. DNA of the CDR3: TGTGCCAGCAGTTTATCGGGGGCAGGGCACACTGAAGCTTTCTTT. Translation gives CASSLSGAGHTEAFF.

The V and J genes are TRBV7-9 and TRBJ1-2; 9 bases map to TRBD1. Trimming took 6 bases from V and 8 from J; bases not matched to a gene: 10. The V gene's germline CDR1 is SEHNR and CDR2 FQNEAQ (reference sequence). This CDR3 has 14 amino acids. CDR3: CASSRGTGLGGYTF. In DNA, the CDR3 is TGTGCCAGCAGTCGAGGGACAGGGTTGGGGGGCTACACCTTC.

The CDR3 is CATSEGLAGAEQFF. In DNA, the CDR3 is TGTGCCACCAGCGAGGGACTAGCGGGAGCTGAGCAGTTCTTC. V is TRBV15 and J is TRBJ2-1; 14 bases line up with TRBD2. The ends lost 5 bases at V and 9 bases at J; junction bases unmatched: 3. The CDR3 has 14 residues. Germline V gene sequence: CDR1 LNHNV, CDR2 YYDKDF (reference sequence).

The rearrangement uses TRBV27 and TRBJ1-1; D gene uncertain. CDR1 is MNHEY, CDR2 SMNVEV, per germline (reference sequence). V was trimmed by 8 bases and J by 1 base, leaving 8 bases between them. CDR3 length: 12 amino acids. This CDR3 reads CASSRGNTEAFF. CDR3 in DNA: TGTGCCAGCTCCCGGGGGAACACTGAAGCTTTCTTT.

A single count supports this clone. The chain joins TRBV7-8 to TRBJ2-7; 7 nucleotides align to TRBD1. V lost 5 bases to trimming and J lost 8 bases; unmatched junction nucleotides: 6. The CDR3 is made up of 12 amino acids. Looked up from germline, CDR1 is SGHVS and CDR2 is FQNEAQ. CDR3 sequence: CASSADREKQYF. The CDR3 DNA reads TGTGCCAGCAGCGCCGACAGGGAAAAGCAGTACTTC.

This clone was seen repeatedly, ten times or more. V usage is TRBV6-1 and J usage is TRBJ2-2; 7 bases agree with TRBD1. From germline, CDR1 is MNHNS and CDR2 SASEGT. Trimming removed 2 bases from V and 4 bases from J; junction bases left unmatched: 4. The CDR3 has 15 amino acids. This chain's CDR3 is CASSELAGGTGELFF. The CDR3 region has the DNA TGTGCCAGCAGTGAATTAGCAGGGGGCACCGGGGAGCTGTTTTTT.

The rearrangement uses TRBV27 and TRBJ2-7; 16 bases are a match to TRBD2. The CDR3 spans 19 residues. Germline V gives CDR1 MNHEY, CDR2 SMNVEV (reference sequence). Trimming removed 4 bases from V and 4 bases from J; junction bases left unmatched: 13. In nucleotides, the CDR3 is TGTGCCAGCAGTTCCCTCGGTGGGGGACTAGCGGGAGGGCGTTACGAGCAGTACTTC. Translated, it gives CASSSLGGGLAGGRYEQYF.

The chain combines TRBV28 with TRBJ2-1, with TRBD2 matching over 11 bases. The V gene end was trimmed by 6 bases and the J gene end by 7 bases; junction bases not matched to a gene: 11. Germline V gene sequence: CDR1 MDHEN, CDR2 SYDVKM. The CDR3 has 16 residues. The CDR3 bases are TGTGCCAGCAGCTTCATAGCGGGAGGGCCTTATAATGAGCAGTTCTTC. This encodes CASSFIAGGPYNEQFF. Filled out from reference TRBV28 and TRBJ2-1, the complete variable domain reads DVKVTQSSRYLVKRTGEKVFLECVQDMDHENMFWYRQDPGLGLRLIYFSYDVKMKEKGDIPEGYSVSREKKERFSLILESASTNQTSMYLCASSFIAGGPYNEQFFGPGTRLTVL.

This chain connects TRBV16 to TRBJ1-1, with D maybe TRBD1 (5 bases). V gave up 6 bases and J gave up 4 bases, with 18 bases separating them. Germline CDR1 and CDR2: KGHSY and FQNENV. The CDR3 spans 15 residues. The CDR3 reads CASSPSGGVGTEAFF. CDR3 bases: TGTGCCAGCAGTCCGAGCGGGGGAGTGGGCACTGAAGCTTTCTTT.

This chain connects TRBV7-2 to TRBJ2-2; 10 bases fit TRBD2. Germline V gene lookup returns CDR1 SGHTA and CDR2 FQGNSA. There are 16 residues in the CDR3. V shed 5 bases and J 2 bases; nucleotides not matched to a gene: 5. The CDR3 sequence: CASSIPSGGNTGELFF. The CDR3 DNA reads as TGTGCCAGCAGCATTCCTAGCGGGGGAAACACCGGGGAGCTGTTTTTT.